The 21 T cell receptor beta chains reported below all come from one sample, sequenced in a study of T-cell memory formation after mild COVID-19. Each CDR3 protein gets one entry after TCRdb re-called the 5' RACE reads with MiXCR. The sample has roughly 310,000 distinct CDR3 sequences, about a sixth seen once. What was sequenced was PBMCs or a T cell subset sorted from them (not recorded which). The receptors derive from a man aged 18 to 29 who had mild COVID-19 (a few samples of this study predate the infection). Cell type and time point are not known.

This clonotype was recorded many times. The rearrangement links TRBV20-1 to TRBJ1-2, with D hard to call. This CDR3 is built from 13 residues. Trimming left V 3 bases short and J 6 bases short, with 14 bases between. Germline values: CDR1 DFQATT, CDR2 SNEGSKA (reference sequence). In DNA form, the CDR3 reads TGCAGTGCTAGGGTCCAGTCCACCGATGGCTACACCTTC. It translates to CSARVQSTDGYTF.

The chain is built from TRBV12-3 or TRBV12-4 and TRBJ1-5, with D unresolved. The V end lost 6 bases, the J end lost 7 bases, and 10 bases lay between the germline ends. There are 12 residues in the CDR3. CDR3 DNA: TGTGCCAGCAGAGGTACTGGCCAGCCCCAGCATTTT. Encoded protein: CASRGTGQPQHF.

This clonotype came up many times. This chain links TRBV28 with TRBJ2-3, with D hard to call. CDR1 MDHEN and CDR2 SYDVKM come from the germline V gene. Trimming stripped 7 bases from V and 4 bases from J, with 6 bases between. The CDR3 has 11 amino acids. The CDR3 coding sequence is TGTGCCAGCACGCGTTCAGATACGCAGTATTTT. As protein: CASTRSDTQYF.

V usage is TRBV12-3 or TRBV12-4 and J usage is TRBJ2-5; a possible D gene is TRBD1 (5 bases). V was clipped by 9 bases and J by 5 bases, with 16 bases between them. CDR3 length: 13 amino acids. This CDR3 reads CASLAGNVETQYF. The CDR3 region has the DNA TGTGCCAGTCTGGCAGGGAATGTGGAGACCCAGTACTTC.

CDR3 residues: CASKSGGYLNEQFF. The DNA of the CDR3 is TGTGCCAGCAAGTCGGGGGGCTACCTCAATGAGCAGTTCTTC. The chain has TRBV6-1 and TRBJ2-1; tentatively, D is TRBD2 (7 bases). The V gene's germline CDR1 is MNHNS and CDR2 SASEGT. This CDR3 comprises 14 residues. V was cut by 7 bases and J by 6 bases, with 16 bases left in between.

CDR3 loop: CASSLVQGVNYGYTF. The CDR3 bases are TGTGCCAGCAGCTTAGTTCAGGGGGTAAACTATGGCTACACCTTC. J is TRBJ1-2 and V is TRBV7-2; 7 bases are a match to TRBD1. V lost 1 base, J lost 2 bases, and 4 bases stayed unmatched. This CDR3 contains 15 residues. Germline-derived CDR1 and CDR2 are SGHTA and FQGNSA.

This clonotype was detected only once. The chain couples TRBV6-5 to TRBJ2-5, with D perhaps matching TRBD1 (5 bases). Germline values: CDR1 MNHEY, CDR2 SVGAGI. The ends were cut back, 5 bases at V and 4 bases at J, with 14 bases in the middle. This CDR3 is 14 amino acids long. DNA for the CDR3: TGTGCCAGCAGTAGAGATTTAGGGGCAGAGACCCAGTACTTC. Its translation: CASSRDLGAETQYF.

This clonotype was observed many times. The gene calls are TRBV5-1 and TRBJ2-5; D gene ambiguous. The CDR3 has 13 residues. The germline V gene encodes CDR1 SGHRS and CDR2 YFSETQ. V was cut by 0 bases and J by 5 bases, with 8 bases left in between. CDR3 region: CASSLGLAETQYF. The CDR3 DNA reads TGCGCCAGCAGCTTGGGGTTGGCCGAGACCCAGTACTTC.

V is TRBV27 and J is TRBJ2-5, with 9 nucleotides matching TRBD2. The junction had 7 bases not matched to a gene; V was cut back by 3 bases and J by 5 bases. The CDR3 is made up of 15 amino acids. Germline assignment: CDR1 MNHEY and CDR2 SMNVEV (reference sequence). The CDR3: CASSLRSSGEETQYF. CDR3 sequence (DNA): TGTGCCAGCAGTTTGAGGTCTAGCGGGGAGGAGACCCAGTACTTC.

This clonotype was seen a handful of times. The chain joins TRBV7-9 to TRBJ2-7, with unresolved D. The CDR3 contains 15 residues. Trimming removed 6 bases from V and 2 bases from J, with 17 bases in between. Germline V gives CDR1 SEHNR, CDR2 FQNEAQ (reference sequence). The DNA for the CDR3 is TGTGCCAGCAGTTCGACCGAGCTGGGTCCCTACGAGCAGTACGTC. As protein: CASSSTELGPYEQYV.

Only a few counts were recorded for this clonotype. The CDR3 sequence: CASSPRWAVQETQYF. CDR3 bases: TGTGCCAGCAGCCCCCGGTGGGCGGTTCAAGAGACCCAGTACTTC. The rearrangement joins TRBV7-8 to TRBJ2-5; D is unresolved. The CDR3 loop spans 15 amino acids. Germline V gives CDR1 SGHVS, CDR2 FQNEAQ. Trimming stripped 5 bases from V and 2 bases from J, with 15 bases between. The whole variable domain, filled in from reference TRBV7-8 and TRBJ2-5, reads GAGVSQSPRYKVAKRGQDVALRCDPISGHVSLFWYQQALGQGPEFLTYFQNEAQLDKSGLPSDRFFAERPEGSVSTLKIQRTQQEDSAVYLCASSPRWAVQETQYFGPGTRLLVL.

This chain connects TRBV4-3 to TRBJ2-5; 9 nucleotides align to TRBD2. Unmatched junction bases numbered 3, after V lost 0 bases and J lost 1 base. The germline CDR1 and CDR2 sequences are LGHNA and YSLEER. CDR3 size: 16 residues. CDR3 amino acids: CASSQDGTSLQETQYF. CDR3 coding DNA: TGCGCCAGCAGCCAAGATGGGACTAGCCTCCAAGAGACCCAGTACTTC.

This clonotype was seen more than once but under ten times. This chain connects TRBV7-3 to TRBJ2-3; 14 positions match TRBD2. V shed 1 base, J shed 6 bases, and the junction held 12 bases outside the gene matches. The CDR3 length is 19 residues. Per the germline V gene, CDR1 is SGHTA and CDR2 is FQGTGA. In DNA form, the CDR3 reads TGTGCCAGCAGCTTAATGGGGCGACTAGCGGGGGGGCCTGGTGATACGCAGTATTTT. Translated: CASSLMGRLAGGPGDTQYF.

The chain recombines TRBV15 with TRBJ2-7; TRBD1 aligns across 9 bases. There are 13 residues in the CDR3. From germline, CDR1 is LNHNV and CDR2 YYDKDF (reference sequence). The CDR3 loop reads CATSRDLGDRVVV. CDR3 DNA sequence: TGTGCCACCAGCAGAGATCTGGGGGACAGGGTGGTCGTC.

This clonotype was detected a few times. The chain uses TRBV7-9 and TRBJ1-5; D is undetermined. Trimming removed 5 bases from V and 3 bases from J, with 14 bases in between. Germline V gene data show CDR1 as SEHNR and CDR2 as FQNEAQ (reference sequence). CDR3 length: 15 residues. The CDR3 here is CASSRGPTLNQPQHF. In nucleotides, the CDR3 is TGTGCCAGCAGCCGCGGACCGACCCTCAATCAGCCCCAGCATTTT.

The CDR3 DNA reads as TGTGCCAGCAGCTTGGGACTAGCCAAATACAATGAGCAGTTCTTC. Translation: CASSLGLAKYNEQFF. The V call is TRBV11-2, the J call TRBJ2-1; 9 bases agree with TRBD2. Trimming at V came to 3 bases and at J to 4 bases, leaving 4 bases not matched to a gene. The germline V gene has CDR1 SGHAT and CDR2 FQNNGV. This CDR3 contains 15 residues.

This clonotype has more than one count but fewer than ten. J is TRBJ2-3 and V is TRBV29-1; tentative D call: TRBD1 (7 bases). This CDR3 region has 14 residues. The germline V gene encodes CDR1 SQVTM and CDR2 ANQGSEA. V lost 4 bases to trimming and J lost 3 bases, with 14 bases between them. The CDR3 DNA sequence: TGCAGCGTTGCAGGGGGGAGGCCGACAGATACGCAGTATTTT. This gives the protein CSVAGGRPTDTQYF.

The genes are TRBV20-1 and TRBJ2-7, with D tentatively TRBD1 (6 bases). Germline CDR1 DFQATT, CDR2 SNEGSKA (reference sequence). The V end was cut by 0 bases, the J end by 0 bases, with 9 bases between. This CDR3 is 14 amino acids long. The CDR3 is CSARDRGYSYEQYF. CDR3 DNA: TGCAGTGCTAGAGATAGGGGGTACTCCTACGAGCAGTACTTC.

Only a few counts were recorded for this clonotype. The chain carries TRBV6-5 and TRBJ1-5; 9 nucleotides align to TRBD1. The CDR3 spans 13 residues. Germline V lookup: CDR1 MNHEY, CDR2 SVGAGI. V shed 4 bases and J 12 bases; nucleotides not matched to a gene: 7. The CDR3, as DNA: TGTGCCAGCAGTTCGTATGGACAGGGGTACCAGCATTTT. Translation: CASSSYGQGYQHF.

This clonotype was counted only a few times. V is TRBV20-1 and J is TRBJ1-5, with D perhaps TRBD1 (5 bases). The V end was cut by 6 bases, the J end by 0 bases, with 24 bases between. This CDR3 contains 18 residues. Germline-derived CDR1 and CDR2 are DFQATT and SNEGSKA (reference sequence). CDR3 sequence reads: CSAHTTPGGSYSNQPQHF. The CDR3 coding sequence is TGCAGTGCCCACACAACCCCCGGGGGAAGCTATAGCAATCAGCCCCAGCATTTT.

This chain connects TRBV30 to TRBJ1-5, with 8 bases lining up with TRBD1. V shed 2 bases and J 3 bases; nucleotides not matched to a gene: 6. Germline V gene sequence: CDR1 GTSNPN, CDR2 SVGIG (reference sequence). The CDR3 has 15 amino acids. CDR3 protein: CAWSKTGVYNQPQHF. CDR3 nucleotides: TGTGCCTGGAGTAAGACAGGGGTCTACAATCAGCCCCAGCATTTT.